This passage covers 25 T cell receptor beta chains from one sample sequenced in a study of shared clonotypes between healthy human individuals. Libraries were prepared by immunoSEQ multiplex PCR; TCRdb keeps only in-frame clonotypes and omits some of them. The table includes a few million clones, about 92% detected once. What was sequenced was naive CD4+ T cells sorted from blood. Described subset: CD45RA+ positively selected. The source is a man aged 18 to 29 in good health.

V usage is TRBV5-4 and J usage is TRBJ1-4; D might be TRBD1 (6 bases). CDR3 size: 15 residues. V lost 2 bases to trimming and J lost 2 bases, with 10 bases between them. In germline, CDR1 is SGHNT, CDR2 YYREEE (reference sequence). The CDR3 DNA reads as TGTGCCAGCAGCTTAAAGGGGGTTACTAATGAAAAACTGTTTTTT. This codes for CASSLKGVTNEKLFF.

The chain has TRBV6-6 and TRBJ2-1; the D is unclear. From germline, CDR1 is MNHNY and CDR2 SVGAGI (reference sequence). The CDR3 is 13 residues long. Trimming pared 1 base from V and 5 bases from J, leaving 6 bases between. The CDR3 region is CASSYLQNNEQFF. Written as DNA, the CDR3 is TGTGCCAGCAGTTACTTACAGAACAATGAGCAGTTCTTC.

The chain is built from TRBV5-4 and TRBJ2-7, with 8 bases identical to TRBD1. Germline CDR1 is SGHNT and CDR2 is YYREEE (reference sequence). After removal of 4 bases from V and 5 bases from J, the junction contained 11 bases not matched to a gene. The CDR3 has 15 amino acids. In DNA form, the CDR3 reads TGTGCCAGCAGCCTGGGGACCCAGACAGGGGACGAGCAGTACTTC. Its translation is CASSLGTQTGDEQYF.

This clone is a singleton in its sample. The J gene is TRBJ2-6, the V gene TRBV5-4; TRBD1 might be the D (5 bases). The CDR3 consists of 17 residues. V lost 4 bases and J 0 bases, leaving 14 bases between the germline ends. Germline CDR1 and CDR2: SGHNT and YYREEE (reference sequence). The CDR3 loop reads CASSLIDRFSGANVLTF. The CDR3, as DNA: TGTGCCAGCAGCCTGATCGACAGATTCTCTGGGGCCAACGTCCTGACTTTC.

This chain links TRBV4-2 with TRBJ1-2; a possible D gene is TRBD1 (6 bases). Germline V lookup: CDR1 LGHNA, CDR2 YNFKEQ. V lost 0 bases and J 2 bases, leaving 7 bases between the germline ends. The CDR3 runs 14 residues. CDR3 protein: CASSQDRGNYGYTF. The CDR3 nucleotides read TGTGCCAGCAGCCAAGATAGGGGGAACTATGGCTACACCTTC.

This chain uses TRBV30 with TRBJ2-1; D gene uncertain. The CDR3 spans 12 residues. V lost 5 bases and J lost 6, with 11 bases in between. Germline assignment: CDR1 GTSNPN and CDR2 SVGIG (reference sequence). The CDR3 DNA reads TGTGCCTGGGTCGTCTTCGGCAATGAGCAGTTCTTC. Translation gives CAWVVFGNEQFF.

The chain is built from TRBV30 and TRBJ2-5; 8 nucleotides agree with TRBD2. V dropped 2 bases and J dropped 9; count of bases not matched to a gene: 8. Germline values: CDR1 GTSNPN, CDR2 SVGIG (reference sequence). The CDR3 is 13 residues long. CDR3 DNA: TGTGCCTGGAGTACTAGCGGCCCCGGGGCCCAGTACTTC. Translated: CAWSTSGPGAQYF.

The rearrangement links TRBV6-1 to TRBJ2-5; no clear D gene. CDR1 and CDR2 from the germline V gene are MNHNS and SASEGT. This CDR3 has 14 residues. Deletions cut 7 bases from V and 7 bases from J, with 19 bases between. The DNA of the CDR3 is TGTGCCAGCATTCCGGACGGAACGAAGAGGACCCAGTACTTC. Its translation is CASIPDGTKRTQYF.

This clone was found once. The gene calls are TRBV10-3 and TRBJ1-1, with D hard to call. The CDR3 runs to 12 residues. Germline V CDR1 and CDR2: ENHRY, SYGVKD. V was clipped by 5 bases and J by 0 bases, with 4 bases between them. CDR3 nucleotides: TGTGCCATCAGTAGAATGAACACTGAAGCTTTCTTT. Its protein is CAISRMNTEAFF.

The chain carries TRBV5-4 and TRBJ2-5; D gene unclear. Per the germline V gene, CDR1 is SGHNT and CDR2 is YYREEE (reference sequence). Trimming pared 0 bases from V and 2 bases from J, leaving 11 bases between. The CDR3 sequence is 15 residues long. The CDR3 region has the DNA TGTGCCAGCAGCTTGGTGACACTTTTGCAAGAGACCCAGTACTTC. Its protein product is CASSLVTLLQETQYF.

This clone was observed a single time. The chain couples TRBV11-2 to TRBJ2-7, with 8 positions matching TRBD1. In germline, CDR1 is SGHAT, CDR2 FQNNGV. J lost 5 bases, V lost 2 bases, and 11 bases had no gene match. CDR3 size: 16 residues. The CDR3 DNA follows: TGTGCCAGCAGCTTACCCTTCCTCGACAGGGGCCACGAGCAGTACTTC. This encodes CASSLPFLDRGHEQYF.

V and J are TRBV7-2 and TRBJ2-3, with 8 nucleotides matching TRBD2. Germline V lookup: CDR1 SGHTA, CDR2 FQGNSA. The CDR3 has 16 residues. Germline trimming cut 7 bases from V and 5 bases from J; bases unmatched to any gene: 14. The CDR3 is CASTRGAGGHGDTQYF. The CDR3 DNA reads TGTGCCAGCACCCGTGGGGCGGGGGGCCACGGAGATACGCAGTATTTT.

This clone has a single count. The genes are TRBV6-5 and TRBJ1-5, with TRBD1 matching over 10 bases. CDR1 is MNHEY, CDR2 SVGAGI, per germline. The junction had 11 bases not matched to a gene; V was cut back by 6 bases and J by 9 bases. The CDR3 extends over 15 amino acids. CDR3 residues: CASRSGTGATRPQHF. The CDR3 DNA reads TGTGCCAGCAGATCCGGGACAGGGGCAACGCGGCCCCAGCATTTT.

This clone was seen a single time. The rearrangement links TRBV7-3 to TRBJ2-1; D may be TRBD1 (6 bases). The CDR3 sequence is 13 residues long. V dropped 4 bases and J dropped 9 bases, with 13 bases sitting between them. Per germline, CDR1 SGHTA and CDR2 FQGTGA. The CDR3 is CASSSQGYGEQFF. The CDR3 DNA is TGTGCCAGCAGCTCACAGGGTTATGGTGAGCAGTTCTTC.

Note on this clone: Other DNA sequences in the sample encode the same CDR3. The CDR3 DNA reads TGTGCCACCAGCAGAGGCGGCAGCTCCTACGAGCAGTACTTC. Translation: CATSRGGSSYEQYF. The genes are TRBV15 and TRBJ2-7; D is uncertain. The germline V gene encodes CDR1 LNHNV and CDR2 YYDKDF (reference sequence). The CDR3 is 14 amino acids. V lost 1 base to trimming and J lost 0 bases, with 7 bases between them. Drawing the rest from reference TRBV15 and TRBJ2-7, the complete variable domain is DAMVIQNPRYQVTQFGKPVTLSCSQTLNHNVMYWYQQKSSQAPKLLFHYYDKDFNNEADTPDNFQSRRPNTSFCFLDIRSPGLGDTAMYLCATSRGGSSYEQYFGPGTRLTVT.

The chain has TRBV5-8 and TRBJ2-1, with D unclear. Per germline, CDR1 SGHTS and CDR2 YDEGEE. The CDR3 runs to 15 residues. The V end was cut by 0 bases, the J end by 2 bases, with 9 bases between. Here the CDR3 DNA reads TGTGCCAGCAGCTTGGCCGATAGCCCCTACAATGAGCAGTTCTTC. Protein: CASSLADSPYNEQFF.

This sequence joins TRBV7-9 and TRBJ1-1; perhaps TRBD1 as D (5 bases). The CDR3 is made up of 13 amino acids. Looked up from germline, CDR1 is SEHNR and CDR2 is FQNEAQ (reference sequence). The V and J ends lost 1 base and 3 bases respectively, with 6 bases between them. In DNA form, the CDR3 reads TGTGCCAGCAGCTTAGGGGGCCACACTGAAGCTTTCTTT. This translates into CASSLGGHTEAFF.

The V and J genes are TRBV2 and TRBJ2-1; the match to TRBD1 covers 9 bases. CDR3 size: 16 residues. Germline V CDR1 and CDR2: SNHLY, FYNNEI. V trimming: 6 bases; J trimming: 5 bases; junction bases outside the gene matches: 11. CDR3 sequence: CASSHNGQGRNNEQFF. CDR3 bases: TGTGCCAGCAGCCATAACGGACAGGGGAGGAACAATGAGCAGTTCTTC.

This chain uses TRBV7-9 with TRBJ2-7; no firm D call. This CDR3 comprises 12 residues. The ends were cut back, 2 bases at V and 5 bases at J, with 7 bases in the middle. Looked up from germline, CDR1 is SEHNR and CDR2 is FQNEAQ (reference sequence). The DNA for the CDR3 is TGTGCCAGCAGCTTACCAGGCCACGAGCAGTACTTC. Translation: CASSLPGHEQYF.

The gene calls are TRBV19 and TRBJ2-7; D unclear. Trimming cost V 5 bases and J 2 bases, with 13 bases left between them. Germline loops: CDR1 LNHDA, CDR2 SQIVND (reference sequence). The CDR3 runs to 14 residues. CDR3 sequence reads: CASSSNGGTYEQYF. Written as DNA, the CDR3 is TGTGCCAGTAGTTCCAACGGCGGTACCTACGAGCAGTACTTC.

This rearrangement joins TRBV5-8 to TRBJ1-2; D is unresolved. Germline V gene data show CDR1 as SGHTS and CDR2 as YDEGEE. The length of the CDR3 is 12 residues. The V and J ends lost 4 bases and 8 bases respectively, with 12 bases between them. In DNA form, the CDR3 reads TGTGCCAGCAGCCACTCCGGCTGGGGCTACACCTTC. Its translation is CASSHSGWGYTF.

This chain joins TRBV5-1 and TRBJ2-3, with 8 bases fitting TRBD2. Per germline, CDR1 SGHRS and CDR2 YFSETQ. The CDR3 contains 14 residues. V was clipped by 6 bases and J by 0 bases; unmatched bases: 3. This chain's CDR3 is CASIAGGSTDTQYF. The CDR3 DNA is TGCGCCAGCATCGCGGGAGGAAGCACAGATACGCAGTATTTT. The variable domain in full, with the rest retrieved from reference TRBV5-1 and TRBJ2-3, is KAGVTQTPRYLIKTRGQQVTLSCSPISGHRSVSWYQQTPGQGLQFLFEYFSETQRNKGNFPGRFSGRQFSNSRSEMNVSTLELGDSALYLCASIAGGSTDTQYFGPGTRLTVL.

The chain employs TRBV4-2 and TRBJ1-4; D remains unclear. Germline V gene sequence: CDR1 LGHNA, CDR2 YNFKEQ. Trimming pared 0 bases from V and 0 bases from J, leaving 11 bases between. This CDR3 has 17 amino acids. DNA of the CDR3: TGTGCCAGCAGCCAAGAGGTCCGGGCTGCAACTAATGAAAAACTGTTTTTT. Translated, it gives CASSQEVRAATNEKLFF.

CDR3: CASSESGLAGGNEQYF. DNA of the CDR3: TGTGCCAGCAGTGAATCGGGGCTAGCGGGGGGAAACGAGCAGTACTTC. The chain employs TRBV2 and TRBJ2-7, with 11 bases lining up with TRBD2. The V gene's germline CDR1 is SNHLY and CDR2 FYNNEI. CDR3 length: 16 residues. V was pared by 2 bases and J by 5 bases, with 8 bases of the junction left unmatched.

The CDR3: CASEIVNEQFF. For the CDR3, the DNA is TGTGCCAGCGAAATAGTGAATGAGCAGTTCTTC. This chain connects TRBV2 to TRBJ2-1; D uncertain. The V gene's germline CDR1 is SNHLY and CDR2 FYNNEI. With 8 bases removed from V and 7 bases from J, the gap between germline ends came to 9 bases. The CDR3 contains 11 residues.